This TCR beta chain was found in a study of blood T cell repertoires in COVID-19. For the study at large: PBMCs, B-cell-depleted T cells, or T cells provided the cDNA or gDNA that made up the material.

The CDR3 runs 13 residues. Germline CDR1 reads SGHNT; CDR2 reads YENEEA. Trimming took 4 bases from V and 3 from J, leaving 10 bases between them. The assay was immunoSEQ multiplex PCR, and TCRdb's table has in-frame clones only and misses some. Here the sample spans about 110,000 clones, around four fifths being singletons. Sequenced: peripheral blood. The sequence was collected from a woman aged 55-69 years with acute or convalescent COVID-19. This chain links TRBV11-3 with TRBJ2-7; TRBD1 is a possible D gene (5 bases). CDR3 bases: TGTGCCAGCAGCTCCGCAGGGCACTACGAGCAGTACTTC. The encoded protein is CASSSAGHYEQYF. Full variable domain (remainder filled in from reference TRBV11-3 and TRBJ2-7): EAGVVQSPRYKIIEKKQPVAFWCNPISGHNTLYWYLQNLGQGPELLIRYENEEAVDDSQLPKDRFSAERLKGVDSTLKIQPAELGDSAVYLCASSSAGHYEQYFGPGTRLTVT.